What follows are 26 T cell receptor beta chains derived from one specimen sequenced in a study of blood T cell repertoires in COVID-19. The assay was immunoSEQ multiplex PCR, and TCRdb's table has in-frame clones only and misses some. Of approximately 100,000 clones in the sample, approximately 80% were seen once. Input material: peripheral blood. The receptors were sampled from an older woman with acute or convalescent COVID-19.

The CDR3 DNA reads as TGCGCCAGCAGTACCGGACTAGCATCTCAAGAGACCCAGTACTTC. It encodes CASSTGLASQETQYF. This chain connects TRBV10-1 to TRBJ2-5; 8 nucleotides line up with TRBD2. The germline gives CDR1 WNHNN, CDR2 SYGVQD (reference sequence). J was trimmed by 2 bases and V by 5 bases; bases with no gene match: 7. The CDR3 consists of 15 residues.

This clone was observed a single time. The chain couples TRBV11-3 to TRBJ2-1; TRBD2 matches 10 bases. There are 15 residues in the CDR3. The V gene's germline CDR1 is SGHNT and CDR2 YENEEA. The trim removed 1 base at V and 7 bases at J, leaving 4 bases unmatched. The CDR3 protein is CASSLGISGRNEQFF. The CDR3 bases are TGTGCCAGCAGCTTAGGGATTAGCGGGAGGAATGAGCAGTTCTTC. Filled out from reference TRBV11-3 and TRBJ2-1, the complete variable domain reads EAGVVQSPRYKIIEKKQPVAFWCNPISGHNTLYWYLQNLGQGPELLIRYENEEAVDDSQLPKDRFSAERLKGVDSTLKIQPAELGDSAVYLCASSLGISGRNEQFFGPGTRLTVL.

This clone is a singleton in its sample. The chain combines TRBV6-5 with TRBJ2-7; D is unclear. Trimming shortened V by 8 bases and J by 2 bases, and 16 bases separated the two germline ends. This CDR3 contains 14 residues. Germline CDR1 reads MNHEY; CDR2 reads SVGAGI. CDR3 residues: CASRTSDWAYEQYF. The CDR3 DNA sequence: TGTGCCAGCCGAACGTCCGACTGGGCCTACGAGCAGTACTTC.

The CDR3: CASRPSGRHGELFF. The DNA of the CDR3 is TGTGCCAGCAGACCTAGCGGGAGACATGGGGAGCTGTTTTTT. The chain joins TRBV3-1 (or the pseudogene TRBV3-2) to TRBJ2-2; 10 positions match TRBD2. Trimming removed 6 bases from V and 8 bases from J; junction bases left unmatched: 6. Germline lookup yields CDR1 LGHDT and CDR2 YNNKEL (reference sequence). The CDR3 loop spans 14 amino acids.

This clone occurred a few times. The chain couples TRBV5-1 to TRBJ2-1; 8 bases map to TRBD2. With V trimmed by 1 base and J by 9 bases, 6 bases remained unmatched. CDR3 length: 14 residues. Germline values: CDR1 SGHRS, CDR2 YFSETQ. CDR3: CASSLRGLVAEQFF. CDR3 DNA: TGCGCCAGCAGCTTGAGGGGACTAGTGGCTGAGCAGTTCTTC.

This chain uses TRBV3-1 (or the pseudogene TRBV3-2) with TRBJ2-7, with TRBD2 matching 11 bases. The CDR3 consists of 18 residues. The junction had 13 bases not matched to a gene; V was cut back by 0 bases and J by 6 bases. Germline V gene data show CDR1 as LGHDT and CDR2 as YNNKEL (reference sequence). CDR3 DNA sequence: TGTGCCAGCAGCCAAGAGCAGCTAGCGGGAGGAACCCCCCGCGAGCAGTACTTC. Translation: CASSQEQLAGGTPREQYF.

The CDR3 DNA reads TGTGCCAGTAGTATTGGCGGGTTTTATCAAGAGACCCAGTACTTC. It yields the protein CASSIGGFYQETQYF. The V and J genes are TRBV19 and TRBJ2-5; tentative D call: TRBD2 (5 bases). Germline CDR1 is LNHDA and CDR2 is SQIVND (reference sequence). The CDR3 consists of 15 residues. V was pared by 3 bases and J by 2 bases, with 13 bases between.

This sequence joins TRBV11-2 and TRBJ2-5; TRBD2 agrees at 16 bases. Germline V gene lookup returns CDR1 SGHAT and CDR2 FQNNGV. The CDR3 runs 18 residues. V gave up 2 bases and J gave up 5 bases; unmatched junction bases: 8. The CDR3 spells CASSLPPGLAGGWETQYF. CDR3 bases: TGTGCCAGCAGCTTACCGCCGGGACTAGCGGGAGGGTGGGAGACCCAGTACTTC.

The chain joins TRBV2 to TRBJ2-1; D unresolved. In germline, CDR1 is SNHLY, CDR2 FYNNEI. V was clipped by 8 bases and J by 9 bases, with 8 bases between them. This CDR3 has 10 amino acids. The CDR3 nucleotides are TGTGCCAGCTATAGAAGTGAGCAGTTCTTC. It translates to CASYRSEQFF. The full variable domain, rest sourced from reference TRBV2 and TRBJ2-1, is EPEVTQTPSHQVTQMGQEVILRCVPISNHLYFYWYRQILGQKVEFLVSFYNNEISEKSEIFDDQFSVERPDGSNFTLKIRSTKLEDSAMYFCASYRSEQFFGPGTRLTVL.

V and J are TRBV19 and TRBJ2-2; D is uncertain. This CDR3 region has 14 residues. Germline lookup yields CDR1 LNHDA and CDR2 SQIVND (reference sequence). The V gene lost 2 bases and the J gene lost 8 bases, with 12 bases spanning the gap. CDR3 in DNA: TGTGCCAGTAGTATAAGGCGCTTCGGGGGGGAGCTGTTTTTT. This sequence encodes CASSIRRFGGELFF.

This sequence joins TRBV28 and TRBJ1-1; 7 positions agree with TRBD1. The trim removed 6 bases at V and 1 base at J, leaving 8 bases unmatched. Germline V gene lookup returns CDR1 MDHEN and CDR2 SYDVKM. This CDR3 contains 15 residues. The CDR3 is CASRPWTGANTEAFF. CDR3 bases: TGTGCCAGCAGACCTTGGACAGGCGCGAACACTGAAGCTTTCTTT. The whole variable domain, remainder taken from reference TRBV28 and TRBJ1-1, is DVKVTQSSRYLVKRTGEKVFLECVQDMDHENMFWYRQDPGLGLRLIYFSYDVKMKEKGDIPEGYSVSREKKERFSLILESASTNQTSMYLCASRPWTGANTEAFFGQGTRLTVV.

The chain combines TRBV5-1 with TRBJ1-2; the D is unclear. The CDR3 has 13 residues. V was clipped by 0 bases and J by 4 bases, with 7 bases between them. The V gene's germline CDR1 is SGHRS and CDR2 YFSETQ. CDR3 coding DNA: TGCGCCAGCAGCTTGGGGCAGTCCTATGGCTACACCTTC. Encoded protein: CASSLGQSYGYTF.

This clone was seen a handful of times. The rearrangement joins TRBV7-9 to TRBJ1-2; no firm D call. Germline-derived CDR1 and CDR2 are SEHNR and FQNEAQ (reference sequence). The CDR3 totals 12 residues. V lost 3 bases, J lost 7 bases, and 9 bases lay in between. CDR3 DNA: TGTGCCAGCAGCTTGCCGAGTCGTGGCTACACCTTC. Protein: CASSLPSRGYTF.

V gene TRBV28 combines with J gene TRBJ2-7; TRBD1 matches 8 bases. V was clipped by 6 bases and J by 3 bases; unmatched bases: 4. This CDR3 spans 13 amino acids. Germline V gene data show CDR1 as MDHEN and CDR2 as SYDVKM. The CDR3 here is CASRGTGGYEQYF. In DNA, the CDR3 is TGTGCCAGCAGGGGGACAGGAGGCTACGAGCAGTACTTC.

The gene calls are TRBV2 and TRBJ2-1; 9 bases map to TRBD2. CDR3 length equals 13 residues. V dropped 7 bases and J dropped 5; count of bases not matched to a gene: 3. Germline values: CDR1 SNHLY, CDR2 FYNNEI. The CDR3 DNA is TGTGCCAGCAAAGCGGGGGGCCACAATGAGCAGTTCTTC. Translation gives CASKAGGHNEQFF. The full variable domain, in which reference TRBV2 and TRBJ2-1 provide the parts outside the CDR3, is EPEVTQTPSHQVTQMGQEVILRCVPISNHLYFYWYRQILGQKVEFLVSFYNNEISEKSEIFDDQFSVERPDGSNFTLKIRSTKLEDSAMYFCASKAGGHNEQFFGPGTRLTVL.

The chain links TRBV3-1 (or the pseudogene TRBV3-2) to TRBJ2-3; 12 bases line up with TRBD2. The CDR3 has 19 residues. With 4 bases clipped from V and 3 bases from J, the junction kept 14 bases outside the gene matches. Germline CDR1 reads LGHDT; CDR2 reads YNNKEL (reference sequence). The CDR3 region is CASSPTGLAGGPGTDTQYF. The CDR3 DNA reads TGTGCCAGCAGCCCTACGGGGCTAGCGGGGGGGCCCGGGACAGATACGCAGTATTTT.

CDR3 loop: CASIKGALNTEAFF. CDR3 coding DNA: TGTGCCAGCATTAAGGGGGCTCTGAACACTGAAGCTTTCTTT. The chain links TRBV16 to TRBJ1-1; 7 bases map to TRBD1. V shed 7 bases and J 0 bases; nucleotides not matched to a gene: 5. CDR1 and CDR2 (germline): KGHSY, FQNENV. This CDR3 has 14 residues.

The rearrangement uses TRBV12-3 or TRBV12-4 and TRBJ2-7; D is ambiguous. The V and J ends lost 3 bases and 2 bases respectively, with 8 bases between them. The length of the CDR3 is 13 residues. CDR3: CASSFRATYEQYF. For the CDR3, the DNA is TGTGCCAGCAGTTTCCGCGCAACCTACGAGCAGTACTTC.

The chain's CDR3 is CATKSSGAQPQHF. The CDR3 DNA follows: TGTGCCACCAAATCTTCAGGGGCTCAGCCCCAGCATTTT. The V call is TRBV2, the J call TRBJ1-5, with D perhaps matching TRBD1 (6 bases). CDR3 length: 13 amino acids. Germline CDR1 and CDR2: SNHLY and FYNNEI. The ends were cut back, 10 bases at V and 6 bases at J, with 16 bases in the middle. Supplemented by reference TRBV2 and TRBJ1-5, the full variable domain reads EPEVTQTPSHQVTQMGQEVILRCVPISNHLYFYWYRQILGQKVEFLVSFYNNEISEKSEIFDDQFSVERPDGSNFTLKIRSTKLEDSAMYFCATKSSGAQPQHFGDGTRLSIL.

The gene calls are TRBV28 and TRBJ1-1, with D tentatively TRBD1 (5 bases). V lost 4 bases, J lost 3 bases, and 15 bases lay in between. The CDR3 runs 15 residues. Germline CDR1 and CDR2: MDHEN and SYDVKM. In DNA, the CDR3 is TGTGCCAGCAGTTCCCCGGGCGGGGGGGACACTGAAGCTTTCTTT. Its translation is CASSSPGGGDTEAFF. The variable domain in full, completed from reference TRBV28 and TRBJ1-1, reads DVKVTQSSRYLVKRTGEKVFLECVQDMDHENMFWYRQDPGLGLRLIYFSYDVKMKEKGDIPEGYSVSREKKERFSLILESASTNQTSMYLCASSSPGGGDTEAFFGQGTRLTVV.

The rearrangement uses TRBV5-4 and TRBJ2-7; TRBD2 matches 7 bases. Per germline, CDR1 SGHNT and CDR2 YYREEE (reference sequence). After removal of 2 bases from V and 3 bases from J, the junction contained 8 bases not matched to a gene. The CDR3 covers 15 residues. The CDR3 loop is CASSLSGGIHYEQYF. The CDR3, as DNA: TGTGCCAGCAGCTTATCGGGGGGTATTCACTACGAGCAGTACTTC. Full variable domain (outside the CDR3, taken from reference TRBV5-4 and TRBJ2-7): ETGVTQSPTHLIKTRGQQVTLRCSSQSGHNTVSWYQQALGQGPQFIFQYYREEENGRGNFPPRFSGLQFPNYSSELNVNALELDDSALYLCASSLSGGIHYEQYFGPGTRLTVT.

The CDR3 spells CASSTQGGTGGFGNQPQHF. CDR3 nucleotide sequence: TGTGCCAGTAGCACTCAGGGAGGGACAGGGGGGTTTGGCAATCAGCCCCAGCATTTT. The rearrangement links TRBV19 to TRBJ1-5; 11 bases are shared with TRBD1. V was clipped by 6 bases and J by 2 bases; unmatched bases: 15. CDR1 and CDR2 from the germline V gene are LNHDA and SQIVND (reference sequence). There are 19 residues in the CDR3. The variable domain in full, completed from reference TRBV19 and TRBJ1-5, reads DGGITQSPKYLFRKEGQNVTLSCEQNLNHDAMYWYRQDPGQGLRLIYYSQIVNDFQKGDIAEGYSVSREKKESFPLTVTSAQKNPTAFYLCASSTQGGTGGFGNQPQHFGDGTRLSIL.

The gene calls are TRBV2 and TRBJ1-1; D is possibly TRBD1 (5 bases). Trimming shortened V by 5 bases and J by 4 bases, and 14 bases separated the two germline ends. CDR1 is SNHLY and CDR2 is FYNNEI in the germline V gene. The CDR3 is made up of 14 amino acids. The CDR3 reads CASSTTRASTEAFF. The CDR3 DNA follows: TGTGCCAGCAGTACGACCAGGGCTAGCACTGAAGCTTTCTTT.

The chain joins TRBV5-4 to TRBJ2-7; 7 bases match TRBD2. Unmatched junction bases numbered 9, after V lost 4 bases and J lost 5 bases. The CDR3 runs 14 residues. CDR1 and CDR2 from the germline V gene are SGHNT and YYREEE (reference sequence). CDR3 DNA sequence: TGTGCCAGCAGCCCTGGGAGGGATCGCCACGAGCAGTACTTC. Amino acids: CASSPGRDRHEQYF.

The chain employs TRBV9 and TRBJ2-1, with D maybe TRBD2 (7 bases). Trimming took 6 bases from V and 10 from J, leaving 26 bases between them. The CDR3 has 16 amino acids. Germline CDR1 SGDLS, CDR2 YYNGEE. CDR3 DNA sequence: TGTGCCAGCAATCCCTTTCAAGAGGGGGGGCCGGCCGAGCAGTTCTTC. It yields the protein CASNPFQEGGPAEQFF.

V and J are TRBV6-5 and TRBJ2-7; TRBD2 agrees at 7 bases. This CDR3 contains 13 residues. Germline V gives CDR1 MNHEY, CDR2 SVGAGI. Losses at the gene ends were 7 bases for V and 7 bases for J; bases not matched to a gene: 10. Here the CDR3 reads CASTRAGEKEQYF. The CDR3 DNA is TGTGCCAGCACGAGGGCGGGAGAGAAAGAGCAGTACTTC.